The 31 T cell receptor beta chains listed next were all sequenced from one sample in a study of response to subunit inactivated influenza vaccine. TCRdb reprocessed the RT-PCR reads via MiXCR and lists one record per CDR3 protein. The sample includes some 500,000 distinct CDR3 sequences, 13% seen only once; the top ten take about an eighth. The sequencing here drew on PBMCs from blood, taken more than 35 days after vaccination. The receptors stem from a man between 50 and 59 years old who received an inactivated influenza vaccine.

This clonotype was seen ten or more times. The chain uses TRBV7-9 and TRBJ2-7; either TRBD1 or TRBD2 may supply D (5 bases each). Germline values: CDR1 SEHNR, CDR2 FQNEAQ (reference sequence). The CDR3 is made up of 16 amino acids. V shed 2 bases and J shed 6 bases, with 20 bases lying between them. CDR3 amino acids: CASSLTTGRLKGEQYF. CDR3 nucleotides: TGTGCCAGCAGCTTAACGACGGGACGGCTGAAGGGCGAGCAGTACTTC.

This clonotype was found a few times. The chain is built from TRBV4-3 and TRBJ1-6; 9 bases agree with TRBD1. CDR1 LGHNA and CDR2 YSLEER come from the germline V gene. Losses at the gene ends were 0 bases for V and 9 bases for J; bases not matched to a gene: 6. This CDR3 is 16 amino acids long. CDR3 sequence: CASSQDGTGTSSPLHF. The CDR3 DNA sequence: TGCGCCAGCAGCCAAGATGGGACAGGGACGTCTTCACCCCTCCACTTT.

CDR3 residues: CASSLGGYSVVRYYEQYF. CDR3 nucleotide sequence: TGCGCCAGCAGCTTGGGCGGGTACTCTGTTGTTCGGTACTACGAGCAGTACTTC. V and J are TRBV5-1 and TRBJ2-7; a weak D match, TRBD2 (5 bases). The CDR3 length is 18 residues. CDR1 and CDR2 (germline): SGHRS, YFSETQ. The V end lost 0 bases, the J end lost 3 bases, and 22 bases lay between the germline ends.

This clonotype was observed a handful of times. This chain connects TRBV7-3 to TRBJ2-7; D tentatively reads TRBD1 or TRBD2 (5 bases each). Germline CDR1 reads SGHTA; CDR2 reads FQGTGA. The V end was cut by 1 base, the J end by 1 base, with 8 bases between. This CDR3 is 14 amino acids long. CDR3 region: CASSLNGASYEQYF. As DNA, the CDR3 is TGTGCCAGCAGCTTAAACGGGGCATCCTACGAGCAGTACTTC.

The chain uses TRBV12-3 or TRBV12-4 and TRBJ1-2; 8 nucleotides agree with TRBD1. This CDR3 spans 14 amino acids. Trimming at V came to 5 bases and at J to 7 bases, leaving 9 bases not matched to a gene. CDR3 sequence (DNA): TGTGCCAGCAGTACCGGACAGGGAATTATTGGCTACACCTTC. It encodes CASSTGQGIIGYTF.

This clonotype was picked up a small number of times. This chain connects TRBV11-2 to TRBJ2-7; no clear D. CDR1 SGHAT and CDR2 FQNNGV come from the germline V gene. The V gene lost 1 base and the J gene lost 3 bases, with 4 bases spanning the gap. This CDR3 is 12 amino acids long. CDR3 region: CASSLVFYEQYF. The CDR3 DNA is TGTGCCAGCAGCTTAGTTTTCTACGAGCAGTACTTC.

The rearrangement links TRBV12-3 or TRBV12-4 to TRBJ2-3; 7 nucleotides line up with TRBD1. CDR3 length: 14 amino acids. V was pared by 6 bases and J by 2 bases, with 5 bases of the junction left unmatched. The CDR3 region is CASRTGVHTDTQYF. The CDR3 DNA follows: TGTGCCAGCAGAACAGGGGTCCACACAGATACGCAGTATTTT.

The CDR3 loop is CASSPLAGVATGELFF. The DNA of the CDR3 is TGTGCCAGCAGCCCCTTAGCGGGAGTGGCGACCGGGGAGCTGTTTTTT. The chain has TRBV11-2 and TRBJ2-2; TRBD2 matches at 9 bases. CDR1 is SGHAT and CDR2 is FQNNGV in the germline V gene. The V and J ends lost 5 bases and 5 bases, in that order; junction bases with no gene match: 9. CDR3 length equals 16 residues. The full variable domain, its missing parts supplied by reference TRBV11-2 and TRBJ2-2, is EAGVAQSPRYKIIEKRQSVAFWCNPISGHATLYWYQQILGQGPKLLIQFQNNGVVDDSQLPKDRFSAERLKGVDSTLKIQPAKLEDSAVYLCASSPLAGVATGELFFGEGSRLTVL.

The J gene is TRBJ2-3, the V gene TRBV4-3; D is uncertain. The CDR3 is 15 amino acids. Trimming took 3 bases from V and 2 from J, leaving 12 bases between them. Germline-derived CDR1 and CDR2 are LGHNA and YSLEER. Written as DNA, the CDR3 is TGCGCCAGCAGCCAGGGGTTTGGGCCCACAGATACGCAGTATTTT. Encoded protein: CASSQGFGPTDTQYF.

This clonotype came up many times. This chain joins TRBV9 and TRBJ2-1; D uncertain. Germline loops: CDR1 SGDLS, CDR2 YYNGEE. The CDR3 has 14 amino acids. V dropped 0 bases and J dropped 7 bases, with 11 bases sitting between them. CDR3 bases: TGTGCCAGCAGCGTAGCTGATATTGGGAATGAGCAGTTCTTC. It is translated as CASSVADIGNEQFF.

This clonotype was detected ten times or more. The chain has TRBV29-1 and TRBJ2-1; D might be TRBD1 (6 bases). V dropped 4 bases and J dropped 9 bases, with 13 bases sitting between them. CDR3 length equals 12 residues. Germline V gives CDR1 SQVTM, CDR2 ANQGSEA. In DNA, the CDR3 is TGCAGCGTTGCTCTGGGGGCCAGTGAGCAGTTCTTC. Residues: CSVALGASEQFF.

This chain connects TRBV7-2 to TRBJ1-2, with a tentative D call TRBD1 (6 bases). Trimming stripped 8 bases from V and 4 bases from J, with 11 bases between. Germline values: CDR1 SGHTA, CDR2 FQGNSA. This CDR3 region has 12 residues. CDR3 in DNA: TGTGCCAGCGTCACAGGGAGCTATGGCTACACCTTC. Protein: CASVTGSYGYTF.

This clonotype was seen ten or more times. This chain connects TRBV7-8 to TRBJ2-7; D remains ambiguous. Germline CDR1 and CDR2: SGHVS and FQNEAQ. This CDR3 comprises 14 residues. Trimming pared 4 bases from V and 0 bases from J, leaving 10 bases between. The chain's CDR3 is CASSSTFGSYEQYF. The DNA of the CDR3 is TGTGCCAGCAGCTCAACGTTTGGCTCCTACGAGCAGTACTTC.

The chain couples TRBV18 to TRBJ1-1; possibly TRBD1 for D (5 bases). Germline V gives CDR1 KGHSH, CDR2 LQKENI. V lost 6 bases and J lost 2, with 13 bases in between. The CDR3 contains 14 residues. The CDR3 DNA follows: TGTGCCAGCTCGGATTTGGGGCCCAACACTGAAGCTTTCTTT. The encoded protein is CASSDLGPNTEAFF.

This clonotype was found a few times. This chain joins TRBV4-2 and TRBJ2-5, with D perhaps matching TRBD1 (6 bases). Looked up from germline, CDR1 is LGHNA and CDR2 is YNFKEQ. V lost 6 bases to trimming and J lost 2 bases, with 19 bases between them. The CDR3 length is 16 residues. CDR3 in DNA: TGTGCCAGCAGTTCGTCAACTAAGCAGGGGCAAGAGACCCAGTACTTC. Translated, it gives CASSSSTKQGQETQYF.

This clonotype was found many times. J is TRBJ1-6 and V is TRBV12-3 or TRBV12-4; D unresolved. V was trimmed by 0 bases and J by 6 bases, leaving 6 bases between them. There are 14 residues in the CDR3. The CDR3 nucleotides are TGTGCCAGCAGTTTAGCGCGGGTTAATTCACCCCTCCACTTT. Amino acids: CASSLARVNSPLHF.

This clonotype was detected a few times. This sequence joins TRBV7-2 and TRBJ2-7, with 9 bases identical to TRBD2. Germline CDR1 SGHTA, CDR2 FQGNSA. After removal of 3 bases from V and 1 base from J, the junction contained 7 bases not matched to a gene. This CDR3 contains 16 residues. CDR3 sequence reads: CASSLARLAESYEQYF. The CDR3 DNA reads as TGTGCCAGCAGCTTGGCTCGACTAGCGGAATCCTACGAGCAGTACTTC.

This clonotype has just a few counts. The V gene is TRBV5-1, the J gene TRBJ2-5; 10 positions agree with TRBD2. The CDR3 loop spans 19 amino acids. J lost 4 bases, V lost 6 bases, and 21 bases had no gene match. Germline V gene lookup returns CDR1 SGHRS and CDR2 YFSETQ. The CDR3 region is CASKGASGSGVRSLETQYF. Written as DNA, the CDR3 is TGCGCCAGCAAAGGTGCTAGCGGGAGCGGGGTCCGGAGTCTAGAGACCCAGTACTTC.

V gene TRBV12-3 or TRBV12-4 combines with J gene TRBJ2-7; a possible D gene is TRBD2 (6 bases). V gave up 7 bases and J gave up 3 bases, with 10 bases separating them. The CDR3 is made up of 12 amino acids. DNA for the CDR3: TGTGCCAGCACAACGGGGGTCTACGAGCAGTACTTC. Its protein is CASTTGVYEQYF.

V usage is TRBV12-3 or TRBV12-4 and J usage is TRBJ1-1; D is unresolved. V was shortened by 6 bases and J by 1 base, with 6 bases between the two germline ends. There are 12 residues in the CDR3. The CDR3 protein is CASRLKNTEAFF. The CDR3 bases are TGTGCCAGCAGACTAAAGAACACTGAAGCTTTCTTT.

The chain recombines TRBV3-1 with TRBJ1-1, with 8 nucleotides matching TRBD1. This CDR3 comprises 14 residues. Germline V gene lookup returns CDR1 LGHDT and CDR2 YNNKEL (reference sequence). With V trimmed by 1 base and J by 7 bases, 5 bases remained unmatched. Written as DNA, the CDR3 is TGTGCCAGCAGCCAAGTCAGGGGGCACGGTGAAGCTTTCTTT. Encoded protein: CASSQVRGHGEAFF.

The V gene is TRBV3-1, the J gene TRBJ1-1; no clear D. Germline V gives CDR1 LGHDT, CDR2 YNNKEL (reference sequence). CDR3 length: 15 residues. The germline V and J ends were trimmed by 4 bases and 1 base, with 13 bases remaining between them. CDR3 loop: CASSPRVLANTEAFF. The CDR3 DNA follows: TGTGCCAGCAGCCCAAGGGTCCTCGCGAACACTGAAGCTTTCTTT.

This clonotype turned up a few times. This rearrangement joins TRBV6-2 or TRBV6-3 to TRBJ2-2, with TRBD1 as a possible D gene (5 bases). V was clipped by 2 bases and J by 10 bases, with 23 bases between them. The CDR3 sequence is 17 residues long. The germline CDR1 and CDR2 sequences are MNHEY and SVGEGT. The CDR3 bases are TGTGCCAGCAGTTACCTGATAACCGGGCCCTTGACAGAGGAGCTGTTTTTT. This translates into CASSYLITGPLTEELFF.

The chain is built from TRBV12-3 or TRBV12-4 and TRBJ2-2; 7 nucleotides agree with TRBD1. This CDR3 is 14 amino acids long. Trimming took 3 bases from V and 3 from J; bases not matched to a gene: 1. The CDR3 DNA sequence: TGTGCCAGCAGTTTCGGGACAGACACCGGGGAGCTGTTTTTT. Protein sequence: CASSFGTDTGELFF.

V is TRBV18 and J is TRBJ2-5; D is possibly TRBD2 (5 bases). Trimming stripped 1 base from V and 1 base from J, with 10 bases between. Germline V CDR1 and CDR2: KGHSH, LQKENI. The CDR3 is 15 residues long. This CDR3 is CASSPRRAAQETQYF. The CDR3 nucleotides are TGTGCCAGCTCACCACGTCGAGCGGCCCAAGAGACCCAGTACTTC.

In this sample, this clonotype turned up a few times. J is TRBJ1-4 and V is TRBV10-3; a possible D gene is TRBD1 (5 bases). The germline gives CDR1 ENHRY, CDR2 SYGVKD. The V end was cut by 6 bases, the J end by 8 bases, with 7 bases between. The CDR3 consists of 11 residues. The CDR3 here is CAISTGEKLFF. CDR3 sequence (DNA): TGTGCCATCAGCACAGGAGAAAAACTGTTTTTT.

This clonotype appeared a few times. The V gene is TRBV7-2, the J gene TRBJ2-3; D is undetermined. There are 14 residues in the CDR3. V lost 1 base to trimming and J lost 1 base, with 6 bases between them. In germline, CDR1 is SGHTA, CDR2 FQGNSA. CDR3: CASSLDIRTDTQYF. As DNA, the CDR3 is TGTGCCAGCAGCTTAGATATCCGCACAGATACGCAGTATTTT.

The chain has TRBV20-1 and TRBJ2-7; tentatively, D is TRBD1 (5 bases). The CDR3 has 15 residues. CDR1 and CDR2 (germline): DFQATT, SNEGSKA (reference sequence). V was shortened by 3 bases and J by 3 bases, with 18 bases between the two germline ends. CDR3 sequence: CSARDVAGAYYEQYF. CDR3 DNA sequence: TGCAGTGCTAGGGACGTGGCTGGGGCTTACTACGAGCAGTACTTC.

The chain joins TRBV6-5 to TRBJ2-3; TRBD1 is a possible D gene (5 bases). Trimming removed 3 bases from V and 3 bases from J, with 22 bases in between. CDR1 and CDR2 from the germline V gene are MNHEY and SVGAGI. The CDR3 covers 18 residues. CDR3 sequence: CASSYGAGSTRRTDTQYF. In DNA form, the CDR3 reads TGTGCCAGCAGTTATGGGGCAGGGTCAACTCGAAGGACAGATACGCAGTATTTT.

The chain uses TRBV6-1 and TRBJ2-6; 7 bases agree with TRBD1. V was pared by 6 bases and J by 1 base, with 9 bases of the junction left unmatched. The CDR3 extends over 17 amino acids. Looked up from germline, CDR1 is MNHNS and CDR2 is SASEGT. The CDR3 nucleotides are TGTGCCAGCAGCGGTATGGGACAGCAGTCTGGGGCCAACGTCCTGACTTTC. Translation: CASSGMGQQSGANVLTF.

There are many counts of this clonotype. The gene calls are TRBV5-4 and TRBJ2-7; D may be TRBD2 (6 bases). V lost 0 bases, J lost 7 bases, and 29 bases lay in between. Germline CDR1 SGHNT, CDR2 YYREEE (reference sequence). The CDR3 length is 19 residues. The CDR3 spells CASSLEGLSGISNGGEQYF. The CDR3 DNA sequence: TGTGCCAGCAGCTTGGAAGGGTTGAGCGGAATCTCCAATGGGGGGGAGCAGTACTTC.